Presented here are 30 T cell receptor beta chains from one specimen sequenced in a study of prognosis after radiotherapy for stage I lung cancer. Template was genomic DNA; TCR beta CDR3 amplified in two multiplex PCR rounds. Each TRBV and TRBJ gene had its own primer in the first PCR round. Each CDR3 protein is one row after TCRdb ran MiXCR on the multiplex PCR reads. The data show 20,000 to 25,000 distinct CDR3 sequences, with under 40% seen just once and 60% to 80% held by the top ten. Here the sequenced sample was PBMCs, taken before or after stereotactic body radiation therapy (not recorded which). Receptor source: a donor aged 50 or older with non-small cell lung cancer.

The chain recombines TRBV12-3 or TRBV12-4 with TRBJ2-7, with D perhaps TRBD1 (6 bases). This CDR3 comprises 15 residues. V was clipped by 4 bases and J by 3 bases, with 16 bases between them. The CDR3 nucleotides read TGTGCCAGCAGTTCCTCAACAGGGTCAGGCTACGAGCAGTACTTC. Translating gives CASSSSTGSGYEQYF.

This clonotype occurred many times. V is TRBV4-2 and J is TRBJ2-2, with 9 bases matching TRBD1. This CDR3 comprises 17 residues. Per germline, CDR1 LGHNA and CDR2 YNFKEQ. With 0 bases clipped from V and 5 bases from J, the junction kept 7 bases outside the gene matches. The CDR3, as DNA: TGTGCCAGCAGCCAAGACCGGACAGGGGTTGGGACCGGGGAGCTGTTTTTT. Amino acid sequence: CASSQDRTGVGTGELFF.

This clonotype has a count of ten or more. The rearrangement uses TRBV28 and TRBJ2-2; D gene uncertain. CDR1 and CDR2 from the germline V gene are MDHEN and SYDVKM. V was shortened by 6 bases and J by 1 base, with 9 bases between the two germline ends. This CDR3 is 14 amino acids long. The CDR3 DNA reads TGTGCCAGCAGACGTTCGGGGAACACCGGGGAGCTGTTTTTT. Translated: CASRRSGNTGELFF.

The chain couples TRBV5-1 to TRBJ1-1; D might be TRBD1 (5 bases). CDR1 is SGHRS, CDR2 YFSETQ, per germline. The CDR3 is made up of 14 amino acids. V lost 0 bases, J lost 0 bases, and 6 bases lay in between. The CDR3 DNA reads TGCGCCAGCAGCTTGGCACAGGTGAACACTGAAGCTTTCTTT. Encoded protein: CASSLAQVNTEAFF.

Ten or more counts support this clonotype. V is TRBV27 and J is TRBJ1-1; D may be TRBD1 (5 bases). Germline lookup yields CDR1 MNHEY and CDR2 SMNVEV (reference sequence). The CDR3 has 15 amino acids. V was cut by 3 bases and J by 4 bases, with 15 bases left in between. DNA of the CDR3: TGTGCCAGCAGTTTCCCCCAGAGGGGAAGCACTGAAGCTTTCTTT. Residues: CASSFPQRGSTEAFF.

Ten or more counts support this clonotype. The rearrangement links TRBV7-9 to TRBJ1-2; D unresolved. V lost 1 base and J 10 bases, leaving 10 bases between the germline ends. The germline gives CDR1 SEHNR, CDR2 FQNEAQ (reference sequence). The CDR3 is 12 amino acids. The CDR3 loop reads CASSLDRGFYTF. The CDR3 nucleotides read TGTGCCAGCAGCTTAGATCGGGGATTCTACACCTTC.

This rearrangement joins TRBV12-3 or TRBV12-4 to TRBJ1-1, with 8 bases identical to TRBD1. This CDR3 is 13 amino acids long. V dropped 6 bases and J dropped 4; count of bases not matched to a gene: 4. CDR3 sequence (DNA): TGTGCCAGCAGCTGGGACAGGAGCACTGAAGCTTTCTTT. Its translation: CASSWDRSTEAFF.

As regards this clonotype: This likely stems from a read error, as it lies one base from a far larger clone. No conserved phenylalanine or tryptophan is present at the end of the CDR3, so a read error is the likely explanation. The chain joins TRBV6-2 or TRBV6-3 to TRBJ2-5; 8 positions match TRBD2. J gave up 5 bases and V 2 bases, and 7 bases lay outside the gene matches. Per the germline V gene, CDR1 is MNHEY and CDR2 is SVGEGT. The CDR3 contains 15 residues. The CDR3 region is CASSYDGRAGETQYL. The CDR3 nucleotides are TGTGCCAGCAGTTACGACGGGAGGGCCGGGGAGACCCAGTACTTA.

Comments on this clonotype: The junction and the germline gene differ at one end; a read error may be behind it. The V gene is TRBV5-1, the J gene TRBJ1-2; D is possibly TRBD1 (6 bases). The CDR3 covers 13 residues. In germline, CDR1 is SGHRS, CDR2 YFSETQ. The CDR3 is CAGSLWTEGVYTF. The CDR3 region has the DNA TGCGCCGGCAGCTTGTGGACAGAGGGTGTCTACACCTTC.

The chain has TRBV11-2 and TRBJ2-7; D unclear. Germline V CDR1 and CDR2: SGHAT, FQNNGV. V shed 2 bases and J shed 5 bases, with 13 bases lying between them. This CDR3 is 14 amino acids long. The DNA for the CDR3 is TGTGCCAGCAGCTTAACCGCAGCAACCCACGAGCAGTACTTC. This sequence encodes CASSLTAATHEQYF.

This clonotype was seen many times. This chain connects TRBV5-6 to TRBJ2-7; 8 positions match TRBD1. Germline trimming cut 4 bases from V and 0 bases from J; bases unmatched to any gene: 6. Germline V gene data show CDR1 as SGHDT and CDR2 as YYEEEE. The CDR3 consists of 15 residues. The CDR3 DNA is TGTGCCAGCAGCCTATGGACAGGGCGCTCCTACGAGCAGTACTTC. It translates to CASSLWTGRSYEQYF.

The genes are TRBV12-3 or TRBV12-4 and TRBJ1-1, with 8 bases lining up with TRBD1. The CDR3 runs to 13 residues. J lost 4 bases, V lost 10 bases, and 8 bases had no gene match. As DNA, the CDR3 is TGTGCCACCGTTGGGCAGGGGGCCACTGAAGCTTTCTTT. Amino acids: CATVGQGATEAFF.

CDR3 residues: CASIRTVIDYGYTF. CDR3 in DNA: TGTGCCAGCATACGGACAGTTATAGACTATGGCTACACCTTC. V usage is TRBV6-1 and J usage is TRBJ1-2, with D maybe TRBD1 (6 bases). The CDR3 has 14 residues. In germline, CDR1 is MNHNS, CDR2 SASEGT. V was trimmed by 7 bases and J by 3 bases, leaving 15 bases between them.

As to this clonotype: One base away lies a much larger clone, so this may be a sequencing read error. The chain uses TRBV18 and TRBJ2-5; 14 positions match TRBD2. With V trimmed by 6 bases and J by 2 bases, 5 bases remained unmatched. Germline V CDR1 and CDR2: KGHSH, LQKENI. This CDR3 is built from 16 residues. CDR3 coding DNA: TGTGCCAGCTCTCCGGGACTAGCGGGGGTACAAGAGACCCAGTACTTC. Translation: CASSPGLAGVQETQYF.

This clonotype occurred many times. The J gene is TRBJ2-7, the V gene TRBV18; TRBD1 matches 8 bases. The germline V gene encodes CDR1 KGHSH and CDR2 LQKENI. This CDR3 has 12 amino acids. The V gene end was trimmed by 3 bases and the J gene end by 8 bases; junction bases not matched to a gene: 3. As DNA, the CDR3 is TGTGCCAGCTCACCGGACAGGGAACAGCAGTACTTC. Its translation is CASSPDREQQYF.

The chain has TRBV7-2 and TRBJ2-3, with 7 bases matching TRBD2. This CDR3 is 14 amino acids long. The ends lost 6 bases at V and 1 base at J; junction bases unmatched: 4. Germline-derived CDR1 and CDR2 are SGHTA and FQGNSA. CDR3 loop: CASSITSGTDTQYF. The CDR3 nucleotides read TGTGCCAGCAGTATTACTAGCGGCACAGATACGCAGTATTTT.

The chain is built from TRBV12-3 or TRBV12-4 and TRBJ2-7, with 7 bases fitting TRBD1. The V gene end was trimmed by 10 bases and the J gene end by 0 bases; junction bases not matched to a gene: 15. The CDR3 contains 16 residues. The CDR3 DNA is TGTGCCACCATTAAAAGACAGGGAAAAGCCTCCTACGAGCAGTACTTC. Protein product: CATIKRQGKASYEQYF.

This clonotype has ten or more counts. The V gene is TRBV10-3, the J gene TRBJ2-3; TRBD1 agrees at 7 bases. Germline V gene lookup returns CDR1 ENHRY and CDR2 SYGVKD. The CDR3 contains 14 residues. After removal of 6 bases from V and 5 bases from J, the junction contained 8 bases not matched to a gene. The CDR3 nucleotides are TGTGCCATCAGGAAAGACAGGGCTGAAGATACGCAGTATTTT. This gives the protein CAIRKDRAEDTQYF.

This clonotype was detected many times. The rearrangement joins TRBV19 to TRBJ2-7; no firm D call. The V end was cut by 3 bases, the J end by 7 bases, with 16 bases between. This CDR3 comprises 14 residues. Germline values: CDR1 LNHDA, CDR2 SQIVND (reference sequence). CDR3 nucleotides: TGTGCCAGTAGTATCAGGACCCCAATCGGTGAGCAGTACTTC. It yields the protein CASSIRTPIGEQYF.

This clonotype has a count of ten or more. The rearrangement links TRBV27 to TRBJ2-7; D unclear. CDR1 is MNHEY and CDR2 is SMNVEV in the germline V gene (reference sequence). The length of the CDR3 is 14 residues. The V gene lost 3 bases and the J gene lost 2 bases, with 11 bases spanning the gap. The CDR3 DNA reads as TGTGCCAGCAGTTTTTCCGGGCCCCCCTACGAGCAGTACTTC. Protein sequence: CASSFSGPPYEQYF.

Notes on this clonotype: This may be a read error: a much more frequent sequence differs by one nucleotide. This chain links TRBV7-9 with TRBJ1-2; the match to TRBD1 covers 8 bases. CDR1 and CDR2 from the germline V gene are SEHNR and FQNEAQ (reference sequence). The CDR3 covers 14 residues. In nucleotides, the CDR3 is TGTGCCAGCAGCCCCACGACAGGGGTCTATTGCTACACCTTC. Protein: CASSPTTGVYCYTF. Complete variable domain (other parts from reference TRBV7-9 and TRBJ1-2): DTGVSQNPRHKITKRGQNVTFRCDPISEHNRLYWYRQTLGQGPEFLTYFQNEAQLEKSRLLSDRFSAERPKGSFSTLEIQRTEQGDSAMYLCASSPTTGVYCYTFGSGTRLTVV.

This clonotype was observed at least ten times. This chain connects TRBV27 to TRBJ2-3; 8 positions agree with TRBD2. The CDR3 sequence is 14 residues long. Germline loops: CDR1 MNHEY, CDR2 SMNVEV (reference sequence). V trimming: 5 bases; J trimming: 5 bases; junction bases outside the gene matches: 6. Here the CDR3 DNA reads TGTGCCAGCAGTCTTAGACTAGCGCGAGATACGCAGTATTTT. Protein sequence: CASSLRLARDTQYF.

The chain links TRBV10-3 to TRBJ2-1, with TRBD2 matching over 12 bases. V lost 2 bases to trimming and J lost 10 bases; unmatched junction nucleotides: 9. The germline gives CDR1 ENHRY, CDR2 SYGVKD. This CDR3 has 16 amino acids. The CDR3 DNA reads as TGTGCCATCAGTGAGACGTCTAGCGGGAGGGCATGGGAGCAGTTCTTC. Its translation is CAISETSSGRAWEQFF.

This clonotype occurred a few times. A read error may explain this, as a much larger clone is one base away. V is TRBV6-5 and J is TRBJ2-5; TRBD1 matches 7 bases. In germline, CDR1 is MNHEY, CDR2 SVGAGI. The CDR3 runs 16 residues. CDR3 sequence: CVSRPRTGKVSETQYF. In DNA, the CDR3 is TGTGTCAGCAGACCTAGGACAGGAAAGGTTTCAGAGACCCAGTACTTC.

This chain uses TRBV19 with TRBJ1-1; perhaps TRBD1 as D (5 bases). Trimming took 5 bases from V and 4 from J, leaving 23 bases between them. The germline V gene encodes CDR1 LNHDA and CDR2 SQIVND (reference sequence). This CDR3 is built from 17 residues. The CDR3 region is CASSLTLRGGRATEAFF. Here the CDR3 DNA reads TGTGCCAGTAGTTTAACTCTTCGGGGGGGAAGGGCCACTGAAGCTTTCTTT.

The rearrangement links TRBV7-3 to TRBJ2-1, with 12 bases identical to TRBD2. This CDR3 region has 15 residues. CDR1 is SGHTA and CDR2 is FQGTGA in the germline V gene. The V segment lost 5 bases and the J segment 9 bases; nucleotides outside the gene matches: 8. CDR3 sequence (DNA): TGTGCCAGCAGCCAGACTAGCGGGAGTTTTGGTGAGCAGTTCTTC. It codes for CASSQTSGSFGEQFF. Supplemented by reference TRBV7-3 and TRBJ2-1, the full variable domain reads GAGVSQTPSNKVTEKGKYVELRCDPISGHTALYWYRQSLGQGPEFLIYFQGTGAADDSGLPNDRFFAVRPEGSVSTLKIQRTERGDSAVYLCASSQTSGSFGEQFFGPGTRLTVL.

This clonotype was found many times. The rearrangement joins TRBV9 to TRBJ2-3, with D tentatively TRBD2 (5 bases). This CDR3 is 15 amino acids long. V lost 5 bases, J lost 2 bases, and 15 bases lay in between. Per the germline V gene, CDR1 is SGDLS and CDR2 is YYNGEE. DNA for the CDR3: TGTGCCAGCAGTAAATTGAGCGGACCCACAGATACGCAGTATTTT. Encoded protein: CASSKLSGPTDTQYF.

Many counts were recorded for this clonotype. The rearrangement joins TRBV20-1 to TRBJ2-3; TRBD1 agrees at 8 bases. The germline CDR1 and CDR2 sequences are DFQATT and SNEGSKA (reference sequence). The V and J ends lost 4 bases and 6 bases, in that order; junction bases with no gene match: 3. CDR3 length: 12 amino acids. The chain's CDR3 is CSAKDRVDTQYF. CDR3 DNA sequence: TGCAGTGCTAAGGACAGGGTTGATACGCAGTATTTT.

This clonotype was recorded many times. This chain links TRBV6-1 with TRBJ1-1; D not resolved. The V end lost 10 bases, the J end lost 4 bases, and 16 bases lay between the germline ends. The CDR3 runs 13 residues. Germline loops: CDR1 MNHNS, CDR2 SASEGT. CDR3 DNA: TGTGCCACCCGGTTCGGCTGGCGCACTGAAGCTTTCTTT. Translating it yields CATRFGWRTEAFF.

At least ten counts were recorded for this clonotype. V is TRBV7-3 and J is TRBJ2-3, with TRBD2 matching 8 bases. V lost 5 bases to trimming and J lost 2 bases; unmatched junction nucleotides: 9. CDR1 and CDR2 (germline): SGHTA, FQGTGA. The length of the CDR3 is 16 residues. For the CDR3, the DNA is TGTGCCAGCAGCCGGACGGGACTAGGGGCCACAGATACGCAGTATTTT. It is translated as CASSRTGLGATDTQYF. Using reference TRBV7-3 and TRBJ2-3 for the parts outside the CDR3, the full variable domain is GAGVSQTPSNKVTEKGKYVELRCDPISGHTALYWYRQSLGQGPEFLIYFQGTGAADDSGLPNDRFFAVRPEGSVSTLKIQRTERGDSAVYLCASSRTGLGATDTQYFGPGTRLTVL.